Presented here are 22 T cell receptor beta chains from one specimen sequenced in a study of T cell repertoires in cytomegalovirus infection. TCRdb redid the calling of the reads with MiXCR, one entry per CDR3 protein. The sample contains 400,000 or so distinct CDR3 sequences, 31% of which appear only once. The sample consisted of PBMCs. Receptors originate from a human donor in good health (CMV status not recorded). Some clones in this sample may be carry-over from other donors' samples.

This clonotype was seen only once. A much larger clone is a single base away; this may be a read error. The chain recombines TRBV11-2 with TRBJ2-1; 9 nucleotides align to TRBD1. The V segment lost 7 bases and the J segment 7 bases; nucleotides outside the gene matches: 5. The V gene's germline CDR1 is SGHAT and CDR2 FQNNGV. The CDR3 is 13 amino acids. The CDR3 DNA sequence: TGTGCCAGCAACTCCGGGACAGGGAATGAGCAGTTCTTC. Translation gives CASNSGTGNEQFF. The full variable domain, rest sourced from reference TRBV11-2 and TRBJ2-1, is EAGVAQSPRYKIIEKRQSVAFWCNPISGHATLYWYQQILGQGPKLLIQFQNNGVVDDSQLPKDRFSAERLKGVDSTLKIQPAKLEDSAVYLCASNSGTGNEQFFGPGTRLTVL.

This chain joins TRBV12-3 or TRBV12-4 and TRBJ1-5; D unresolved. This CDR3 comprises 16 residues. The V and J ends lost 0 bases and 0 bases respectively, with 9 bases between them. The CDR3 sequence: CASSLALSYSNQPQHF. The CDR3, as DNA: TGTGCCAGCAGTTTAGCGCTGAGTTATAGCAATCAGCCCCAGCATTTT.

The chain carries TRBV27 and TRBJ1-4; 7 nucleotides line up with TRBD1. The CDR3 contains 14 residues. V gave up 8 bases and J gave up 8 bases; unmatched junction bases: 11. Germline V gene sequence: CDR1 MNHEY, CDR2 SMNVEV (reference sequence). CDR3 sequence (DNA): TGTGCCAGCGGGGATAACAGGGGAGGGGAAAAACTGTTTTTT. Amino acid sequence: CASGDNRGGEKLFF.

This clonotype was counted at least ten times. The chain combines TRBV7-8 with TRBJ1-1; D not resolved. Trimming stripped 1 base from V and 0 bases from J, with 12 bases between. The CDR3 is 16 amino acids. Germline V gene data show CDR1 as SGHVS and CDR2 as FQNEAQ. The CDR3 is CASSLVGKGLNTEAFF. In nucleotides, the CDR3 is TGTGCCAGCAGCTTAGTCGGGAAGGGCTTGAACACTGAAGCTTTCTTT.

This clonotype was found a few times. The V and J genes are TRBV19 and TRBJ1-5; D not resolved. Germline lookup yields CDR1 LNHDA and CDR2 SQIVND (reference sequence). The CDR3 consists of 16 residues. V gave up 3 bases and J gave up 1 base, with 13 bases separating them. In DNA form, the CDR3 reads TGTGCCAGTAGTATCCCCCTCCGGGGAAGCAATCAGCCCCAGCATTTT. Translation gives CASSIPLRGSNQPQHF.

This clonotype was observed a handful of times. V usage is TRBV6-2 or TRBV6-3 and J usage is TRBJ2-3, with D tentatively TRBD1 (5 bases). V lost 5 bases, J lost 3 bases, and 15 bases lay in between. CDR3 length: 15 residues. The germline CDR1 and CDR2 sequences are MNHEY and SVGEGT. As DNA, the CDR3 is TGTGCCAGCAGTCCGGACATCTCTGGGACAGATACGCAGTATTTT. Its protein is CASSPDISGTDTQYF.

This clonotype was detected ten times or more. CDR3 nucleotide sequence: TGTGCCAGCAGCGGACGAGCGGGGGCTGACACAGATACGCAGTATTTT. As protein: CASSGRAGADTDTQYF. This rearrangement joins TRBV7-6 to TRBJ2-3; the match to TRBD2 covers 8 bases. This CDR3 is 16 amino acids long. Trimming removed 5 bases from V and 2 bases from J; junction bases left unmatched: 9. CDR1 and CDR2 (germline): SGHVS, FNYEAQ.

This clonotype has just a few counts. The chain employs TRBV10-3 and TRBJ2-3, with 10 bases lining up with TRBD2. The germline CDR1 and CDR2 sequences are ENHRY and SYGVKD. Trimming removed 2 bases from V and 0 bases from J; junction bases left unmatched: 2. The CDR3 has 16 amino acids. The CDR3 DNA reads as TGTGCCATCAGTGAGGGAGCGGGGGGGAGCACAGATACGCAGTATTTT. Its protein product is CAISEGAGGSTDTQYF.

This rearrangement joins TRBV20-1 to TRBJ2-1; D gene ambiguous. The germline V gene has CDR1 DFQATT and CDR2 SNEGSKA (reference sequence). The length of the CDR3 is 11 residues. V was trimmed by 0 bases and J by 8 bases, leaving 5 bases between them. This CDR3 reads CSARDIYEQFF. The CDR3 coding sequence is TGCAGTGCTAGAGATATCTATGAGCAGTTCTTC.

The chain recombines TRBV10-2 with TRBJ2-3; 8 bases fit TRBD1. V trimming: 5 bases; J trimming: 4 bases; junction bases outside the gene matches: 5. This CDR3 has 14 amino acids. CDR1 and CDR2 (germline): WSHSY, SAAADI. The DNA for the CDR3 is TGCGCCAGCAGTCTGACAGGGGAGGCAGATACGCAGTATTTT. Its translation is CASSLTGEADTQYF.

The gene calls are TRBV7-9 and TRBJ2-5; tentatively, D is TRBD2 (7 bases). Per germline, CDR1 SEHNR and CDR2 FQNEAQ (reference sequence). The CDR3 has 16 residues. V lost 1 base and J 3 bases, leaving 15 bases between the germline ends. The CDR3 sequence is CASSLVGGASKETQYF. CDR3 nucleotide sequence: TGTGCCAGCAGCTTAGTGGGGGGGGCCTCCAAAGAGACCCAGTACTTC.

This sequence joins TRBV20-1 and TRBJ1-6; 8 bases align to TRBD1. The CDR3 is made up of 13 amino acids. Germline V CDR1 and CDR2: DFQATT, SNEGSKA (reference sequence). J lost 7 bases, V lost 6 bases, and 5 bases had no gene match. The CDR3 protein is CSARTGYNSPLHF. The CDR3, as DNA: TGCAGTGCAAGGACAGGGTACAATTCACCCCTCCACTTT.

CDR3 bases: TGTGCCAGCAGAATAACACAGGGTGATATCACTGAAGCTTTCTTT. Translated: CASRITQGDITEAFF. The rearrangement links TRBV6-1 to TRBJ1-1; possibly TRBD1 for D (6 bases). The germline V gene has CDR1 MNHNS and CDR2 SASEGT. CDR3 length: 15 residues. V lost 6 bases and J lost 4, with 18 bases in between.

This clonotype was counted only a few times. The chain couples TRBV14 to TRBJ2-7; 10 bases are a match to TRBD1. The CDR3 consists of 13 residues. Per germline, CDR1 SGHDN and CDR2 FVKESK. V lost 4 bases and J lost 12; bases outside the gene matches: 9. The CDR3 nucleotides read TGTGCCAGCAGCCGGGACAGGGGAATCAGCCGGTACTTC. This translates into CASSRDRGISRYF.

A remark on this clonotype: This may arise from a read error, as a much more abundant clone is one base away. The chain uses TRBV7-8 and TRBJ2-3, with 12 bases matching TRBD2. Germline CDR1 and CDR2: SGHVS and FQNEAQ. CDR3 length: 17 residues. In nucleotides, the CDR3 is TGTGTCAGCAGCGCCCGACTAGCGGGGGACGCCACAGATACGCAGTATTTT. It specifies CVSSARLAGDATDTQYF. Full variable domain (rest looked up from reference TRBV7-8 and TRBJ2-3): GAGVSQSPRYKVAKRGQDVALRCDPISGHVSLFWYQQALGQGPEFLTYFQNEAQLDKSGLPSDRFFAERPEGSVSTLKIQRTQQEDSAVYLCVSSARLAGDATDTQYFGPGTRLTVL.

A note on this clonotype: One junction end does not reproduce the germline sequence, and a read error may be involved. The chain uses TRBV4-1 and TRBJ2-2, with D perhaps TRBD1 or TRBD2 (6 bases each). The CDR3 extends over 16 amino acids. Per the germline V gene, CDR1 is MGHRA and CDR2 is YSYEKL. CDR3 DNA: TGTGCCAGCAGCCTGGGACTTCTCCAGGGGACCGGGGAGCTGTTTTTT. Its translation is CASSLGLLQGTGELFF.

In its sample, this clonotype was seen a few times. The J gene is TRBJ1-1, the V gene TRBV19, with D uncertain. The germline V and J ends were trimmed by 1 base and 4 bases, with 7 bases remaining between them. The CDR3 sequence is 13 residues long. From germline, CDR1 is LNHDA and CDR2 SQIVND (reference sequence). The chain's CDR3 is CASSIVGPTEAFF. In DNA, the CDR3 is TGTGCCAGTAGTATAGTAGGGCCCACTGAAGCTTTCTTT.

The rearrangement uses TRBV28 and TRBJ1-6, with 9 bases matching TRBD1. This CDR3 is built from 15 residues. The V and J ends lost 3 bases and 7 bases, in that order; junction bases with no gene match: 4. CDR1 is MDHEN, CDR2 SYDVKM, per germline. The CDR3 loop reads CASSFWTGVNSPLHF. As DNA, the CDR3 is TGTGCCAGCAGTTTTTGGACAGGGGTAAATTCACCCCTCCACTTT.

This clonotype was observed a few times. The CDR3 here is CASSLNVWTSLYNEQFF. CDR3 nucleotides: TGTGCCAGCAGCTTAAATGTGTGGACTAGCCTCTACAATGAGCAGTTCTTC. This chain links TRBV7-2 with TRBJ2-1; 8 bases line up with TRBD2. Germline V lookup: CDR1 SGHTA, CDR2 FQGNSA. The CDR3 is 17 residues long. Trimming removed 2 bases from V and 3 bases from J; junction bases left unmatched: 9.

V usage is TRBV18 and J usage is TRBJ2-1, with 12 bases matching TRBD2. The germline gives CDR1 KGHSH, CDR2 LQKENI. Trimming at V came to 1 base and at J to 9 bases, leaving 7 bases not matched to a gene. The length of the CDR3 is 16 residues. CDR3: CASSPQLAGGRGEQFF. In nucleotides, the CDR3 is TGTGCCAGCTCACCACAACTAGCGGGGGGCCGGGGTGAGCAGTTCTTC.

This chain uses TRBV29-1 with TRBJ1-2; D is uncertain. Looked up from germline, CDR1 is SQVTM and CDR2 is ANQGSEA. The CDR3 loop spans 11 amino acids. Trimming removed 4 bases at V and 4 bases at J, with 7 bases between. The DNA for the CDR3 is TGCAGCGTTGGTGGTTCCTATGGCTACACCTTC. Translating it yields CSVGGSYGYTF.

This clonotype was seen many times. The gene calls are TRBV7-6 and TRBJ2-1; 9 bases fit TRBD2. The V gene end was trimmed by 8 bases and the J gene end by 2 bases; junction bases not matched to a gene: 4. CDR3 length equals 14 residues. Germline V gene lookup returns CDR1 SGHVS and CDR2 FNYEAQ. DNA for the CDR3: TGTGCCAGCGTCAGCGGGGGGCCCTACAATGAGCAGTTCTTC. It codes for CASVSGGPYNEQFF.